This T cell receptor (beta chain) stems from a study of control samples from healthy donors and cancer patients. Method: immunoSEQ multiplex PCR; TCRdb's copy keeps in-frame clones and lacks some. The repertoire holds 70,000 to 95,000 clones, with approximately 93% as singletons. Germline V lookup: CDR1 SNHLY, CDR2 FYNNEI. V dropped 6 bases and J dropped 1 base, with 5 bases sitting between them. The CDR3 contains 12 residues. The genes are TRBV2 and TRBJ2-3; D is undetermined. The TCR was taken from a woman in her thirties or forties with lung cancer. Source material: PBMCs. CDR3 bases: TGTGCCAGCAGCCAGCGCACAGATACGCAGTATTTT. Its protein product is CASSQRTDTQYF.